The 14 T cell receptor beta chains given below trace back to one sample, sequenced in a study of cytomegalovirus exposure and HLA in healthy donors. PCR employed 60 Vbeta and 13 Jbeta primers. TCRdb's copy holds only in-frame clones and misses some; the assay was immunoSEQ multiplex PCR. The sample carries some 150,000 clones, approximately 9% recorded once. Sample: PBMCs. The receptor source for this set is a woman aged 40 to 50 in good health and CMV-seropositive.

V usage is TRBV5-1 and J usage is TRBJ2-1; 11 bases match TRBD1. CDR3 length: 16 residues. Germline V gives CDR1 SGHRS, CDR2 YFSETQ. V lost 7 bases and J lost 7; bases outside the gene matches: 13. CDR3: CASAIPLGQGANEQFF. DNA of the CDR3: TGCGCCAGCGCCATTCCCCTTGGACAGGGGGCTAATGAGCAGTTCTTC.

Written as DNA, the CDR3 is TGTGCCAGCAGCCGTAATCAGGGGGCAGGAGGCTACACCTTC. Translating gives CASSRNQGAGGYTF. J is TRBJ1-2 and V is TRBV7-2; 8 bases match TRBD1. This CDR3 region has 14 residues. Trimming took 5 bases from V and 8 from J; bases not matched to a gene: 10. In germline, CDR1 is SGHTA, CDR2 FQGNSA.

This clone was observed a handful of times. V and J are TRBV5-1 and TRBJ2-5, with 9 bases matching TRBD2. V shed 0 bases, J shed 2 bases, and the junction held 5 bases outside the gene matches. The CDR3 contains 16 residues. CDR1 SGHRS and CDR2 YFSETQ come from the germline V gene. CDR3 DNA: TGCGCCAGCAGCTTGGGACCTAGCGGGGATCAAGAGACCCAGTACTTC. This gives the protein CASSLGPSGDQETQYF.

This clone was observed a handful of times. The chain couples TRBV7-9 to TRBJ1-4; a weak D match, TRBD1 (5 bases). The CDR3 totals 16 residues. V gave up 5 bases and J gave up 0 bases, with 13 bases separating them. CDR1 and CDR2 (germline): SEHNR, FQNEAQ (reference sequence). CDR3 nucleotides: TGTGCCAGCAGCCGCGGGGGGGATTCAACTAATGAAAAACTGTTTTTT. This sequence encodes CASSRGGDSTNEKLFF. Using reference TRBV7-9 and TRBJ1-4 for the parts outside the CDR3, the full variable domain is DTGVSQNPRHKITKRGQNVTFRCDPISEHNRLYWYRQTLGQGPEFLTYFQNEAQLEKSRLLSDRFSAERPKGSFSTLEIQRTEQGDSAMYLCASSRGGDSTNEKLFFGSGTQLSVL.

This clone was picked up a small number of times. This sequence joins TRBV6-1 and TRBJ1-5; 10 bases map to TRBD1. Germline V gene data show CDR1 as MNHNS and CDR2 as SASEGT. The trim removed 6 bases at V and 2 bases at J, leaving 4 bases unmatched. The CDR3 is 15 residues long. This chain's CDR3 is CASRPGTGGNQPQHF. CDR3 DNA: TGTGCCAGCAGACCCGGGACAGGGGGCAATCAGCCCCAGCATTTT.

This clone was picked up a small number of times. J is TRBJ2-1 and V is TRBV9, with TRBD2 matching 11 bases. The CDR3 is made up of 15 amino acids. Germline values: CDR1 SGDLS, CDR2 YYNGEE. After removal of 4 bases from V and 3 bases from J, the junction contained 3 bases not matched to a gene. CDR3 bases: TGTGCCAGCAGCTGGGGACTAGCGGTCTACAATGAGCAGTTCTTC. Translating gives CASSWGLAVYNEQFF.

This clone was detected only a few times. The chain carries TRBV11-3 and TRBJ2-1; D possibly corresponds to TRBD2 (6 bases). This CDR3 region has 11 residues. Germline CDR1 SGHNT, CDR2 YENEEA. The V end lost 5 bases, the J end lost 11 bases, and 10 bases lay between the germline ends. CDR3 loop: CASSAGGKQFF. CDR3 nucleotides: TGTGCCAGCAGCGCCGGGGGAAAGCAGTTCTTC.

The chain employs TRBV4-1 and TRBJ2-2, with a weak D call TRBD2 (5 bases). There are 18 residues in the CDR3. V lost 1 base and J 1 base, leaving 16 bases between the germline ends. CDR1 MGHRA and CDR2 YSYEKL come from the germline V gene. The CDR3 DNA reads as TGCGCCAGCAGCCAAGTCGCCGGGAACCTGGGGAACACCGGGGAGCTGTTTTTT. Protein sequence: CASSQVAGNLGNTGELFF.

The J gene is TRBJ2-7, the V gene TRBV2; 7 bases fit TRBD1. The CDR3 covers 13 residues. V was pared by 4 bases and J by 6 bases, with 6 bases of the junction left unmatched. Germline loops: CDR1 SNHLY, CDR2 FYNNEI. CDR3 residues: CASSVTGDGEQYF. The CDR3 DNA follows: TGTGCCAGCAGTGTAACAGGGGATGGCGAGCAGTACTTC.

This clone was observed a handful of times. Here the CDR3 reads CASSPTGGGYGYTF. CDR3 sequence (DNA): TGTGCCAGCAGCCCGACAGGGGGCGGTTATGGCTACACCTTC. The V and J genes are TRBV5-4 and TRBJ1-2, with 10 bases identical to TRBD1. The germline CDR1 and CDR2 sequences are SGHNT and YYREEE (reference sequence). J lost 5 bases, V lost 4 bases, and 5 bases had no gene match. The CDR3 consists of 14 residues.

The table lists this clone with a few counts. This sequence joins TRBV6-1 and TRBJ1-2; 8 bases agree with TRBD1. V lost 9 bases to trimming and J lost 6 bases; unmatched junction nucleotides: 9. The CDR3 consists of 13 residues. Per the germline V gene, CDR1 is MNHNS and CDR2 is SASEGT. CDR3 in DNA: TGTGCCAGACCCCTCAAGGACAGGGATGGCTACACCTTC. Translation: CARPLKDRDGYTF.

The CDR3 DNA reads as TGTGCCAGCAGTTACTGGCTAGGCAAGGACGGGGAGCTGTTTTTT. Translation gives CASSYWLGKDGELFF. The chain uses TRBV6-6 and TRBJ2-2; D remains unclear. V lost 1 base and J 7 bases, leaving 13 bases between the germline ends. Germline values: CDR1 MNHNY, CDR2 SVGAGI (reference sequence). CDR3 length: 15 residues.

The table lists this clone with a few counts. The CDR3 sequence: CASNSGNPFEQYF. The CDR3 DNA follows: TGTGCCAGCAATTCAGGGAACCCCTTCGAGCAGTACTTC. J is TRBJ2-7 and V is TRBV27; D is possibly TRBD1 (5 bases). Deletions cut 7 bases from V and 6 bases from J, with 16 bases between. Germline CDR1 and CDR2: MNHEY and SMNVEV (reference sequence). The CDR3 runs 13 residues.

This clone was found a few times. V gene TRBV5-1 combines with J gene TRBJ1-2; D gene ambiguous. The germline CDR1 and CDR2 sequences are SGHRS and YFSETQ. This CDR3 is 14 amino acids long. Trimming removed 0 bases at V and 2 bases at J, with 8 bases between. The CDR3 sequence is CASSLGAANYGYTF. The CDR3 coding sequence is TGCGCCAGCAGCTTGGGGGCAGCAAACTATGGCTACACCTTC.